Below, 16 T cell receptor beta chains from the same sample are listed, as sequenced in a study of cytomegalovirus exposure and HLA in healthy donors. The study ran its PCR with 60 Vbeta and 13 Jbeta primers. Profiled with immunoSEQ multiplex PCR; TCRdb holds only in-frame clones, not every one. The table has around 68,000 clones, 85% seen once. The sample taken for sequencing was PBMCs. Receptors originate from a female donor in good health and CMV-seronegative.

The chain recombines TRBV10-3 with TRBJ2-3; D gene unclear. From germline, CDR1 is ENHRY and CDR2 SYGVKD. Trimming left V 3 bases short and J 4 bases short, with 8 bases between. This CDR3 contains 13 residues. CDR3 amino acids: CAISDTAPDTQYF. The CDR3 region has the DNA TGTGCCATCAGTGACACAGCACCAGATACGCAGTATTTT.

The chain joins TRBV2 to TRBJ1-1, with 8 bases fitting TRBD1. In germline, CDR1 is SNHLY, CDR2 FYNNEI. The J segment lost 6 bases and the V segment lost 2 bases, leaving 14 bases of the junction unmatched. The CDR3 is made up of 17 amino acids. CDR3 nucleotide sequence: TGTGCCAGCAGTGAAATTACCGGGGCAGGGGGCTTCCCTGAAGCTTTCTTT. Translating it yields CASSEITGAGGFPEAFF.

The gene calls are TRBV20-1 and TRBJ1-1, with D maybe TRBD1 (6 bases). The CDR3 loop spans 10 amino acids. In germline, CDR1 is DFQATT, CDR2 SNEGSKA (reference sequence). As DNA, the CDR3 is TGCAGCCGCTCTGGGGGCGAAGCTTTCTTT. Its protein product is CSRSGGEAFF.

V gene TRBV4-1 combines with J gene TRBJ2-7; 7 bases map to TRBD2. Unmatched junction bases numbered 15, after V lost 3 bases and J lost 7 bases. The germline gives CDR1 MGHRA, CDR2 YSYEKL. The CDR3 length is 16 residues. CDR3 sequence (DNA): TGCGCCAGCAGCCACGCCCTGGGGGGGAAAGCCACTGAGCAGTACTTC. Translation: CASSHALGGKATEQYF.

This clone showed up just a few times. This chain uses TRBV15 with TRBJ2-3, with TRBD2 identical over 9 bases. Germline values: CDR1 LNHNV, CDR2 YYDKDF (reference sequence). The CDR3 sequence is 16 residues long. V was clipped by 0 bases and J by 4 bases; unmatched bases: 5. DNA of the CDR3: TGTGCCACCAGCAGAGATCGGGCGGGGGGGCCAGATACGCAGTATTTT. This encodes CATSRDRAGGPDTQYF. Full variable domain (outside the CDR3, taken from reference TRBV15 and TRBJ2-3): DAMVIQNPRYQVTQFGKPVTLSCSQTLNHNVMYWYQQKSSQAPKLLFHYYDKDFNNEADTPDNFQSRRPNTSFCFLDIRSPGLGDTAMYLCATSRDRAGGPDTQYFGPGTRLTVL.

The chain couples TRBV11-3 to TRBJ2-1; possibly TRBD1 for D (6 bases). Germline CDR1 is SGHNT and CDR2 is YENEEA. CDR3 size: 14 residues. V was trimmed by 1 base and J by 6 bases, leaving 10 bases between them. Here the CDR3 DNA reads TGTGCCAGCAGCTTAGGGACAGCCGCCAATGAGCAGTTCTTC. This codes for CASSLGTAANEQFF.

The chain combines TRBV7-3 with TRBJ2-1; TRBD2 matches at 12 bases. V lost 5 bases and J lost 16; bases outside the gene matches: 9. The germline V gene encodes CDR1 SGHTA and CDR2 FQGTGA. The CDR3 extends over 13 amino acids. The CDR3 loop is CASSPWTSGDKFF. The CDR3 region has the DNA TGTGCCAGCAGCCCGTGGACTAGCGGGGATAAATTCTTC.

This rearrangement joins TRBV4-2 to TRBJ2-7, with D possibly matching TRBD2 (6 bases). Germline V gene sequence: CDR1 LGHNA, CDR2 YNFKEQ. The CDR3 runs to 15 residues. The V end was cut by 0 bases, the J end by 3 bases, with 12 bases between. The DNA for the CDR3 is TGTGCCAGCAGCCAAGACGGACTAATGGGCTACGAGCAGTACTTC. The encoded protein is CASSQDGLMGYEQYF.

This clone was observed a single time. The rearrangement joins TRBV28 to TRBJ1-5, with 9 bases matching TRBD1. Germline lookup yields CDR1 MDHEN and CDR2 SYDVKM. The CDR3 totals 15 residues. With 5 bases clipped from V and 6 bases from J, the junction kept 8 bases outside the gene matches. The CDR3 sequence is CASSPDRGASQPQHF. CDR3 in DNA: TGTGCCAGCAGTCCGGACAGGGGCGCGAGTCAGCCCCAGCATTTT. The whole variable domain, filled in from reference TRBV28 and TRBJ1-5, reads DVKVTQSSRYLVKRTGEKVFLECVQDMDHENMFWYRQDPGLGLRLIYFSYDVKMKEKGDIPEGYSVSREKKERFSLILESASTNQTSMYLCASSPDRGASQPQHFGDGTRLSIL.

V usage is TRBV18 and J usage is TRBJ2-3; 9 bases are shared with TRBD2. The CDR3 loop spans 15 amino acids. V gave up 4 bases and J gave up 3 bases; unmatched junction bases: 5. Germline V gene sequence: CDR1 KGHSH, CDR2 LQKENI. In DNA, the CDR3 is TGTGCCAGCTCACGGGTTAGCGGGAGAACAGATACGCAGTATTTT. Protein: CASSRVSGRTDTQYF.

This clone was seen a single time. At one end, the junction sequence differs from germline, possibly due to a read error. The genes are TRBV5-1 and TRBJ2-4; 7 bases fit TRBD1. The CDR3 sequence is 16 residues long. Germline-derived CDR1 and CDR2 are SGHRS and YFSETQ. The CDR3: CASSFPHPGGKNSQYF. The CDR3 DNA reads TGCGCCAGCAGCTTTCCACACCCAGGGGGAAAAAACAGTCAGTACTTC.

This sequence joins TRBV7-2 and TRBJ1-4, with D possibly TRBD1 on 6 matching bases. V was cut by 3 bases and J by 3 bases, with 11 bases left in between. The CDR3 totals 15 residues. Germline values: CDR1 SGHTA, CDR2 FQGNSA. CDR3 residues: CASSFQGLANEKLFF. The CDR3 coding sequence is TGTGCCAGCAGCTTCCAGGGGTTGGCTAATGAAAAACTGTTTTTT.

This chain joins TRBV5-1 and TRBJ2-1; TRBD1 matches at 8 bases. Per germline, CDR1 SGHRS and CDR2 YFSETQ. V lost 0 bases and J lost 6; bases outside the gene matches: 5. The CDR3 extends over 15 amino acids. The CDR3 DNA follows: TGCGCCAGCAGCTTGGTAATAGACAGGGGCAATGAGCAGTTCTTC. This sequence encodes CASSLVIDRGNEQFF.

The chain has TRBV7-9 and TRBJ2-1, with D possibly being TRBD1 (6 bases). CDR1 is SEHNR and CDR2 is FQNEAQ in the germline V gene (reference sequence). This CDR3 has 15 amino acids. V gave up 6 bases and J gave up 8 bases, with 20 bases separating them. The CDR3 region has the DNA TGTGCCAGCAGACCCACCGGGACACGTCGGGATGAGCAGTTCTTC. It yields the protein CASRPTGTRRDEQFF.

The chain carries TRBV7-2 and TRBJ2-1, with D perhaps TRBD2 (6 bases). There are 14 residues in the CDR3. Between the trimmed V and J ends, which lost 2 bases and 7 bases, there was a span of 12 bases. Per the germline V gene, CDR1 is SGHTA and CDR2 is FQGNSA. The CDR3 protein is CASSLYSSENEQFF. As DNA, the CDR3 is TGTGCCAGCAGCTTATACTCTAGCGAAAATGAGCAGTTCTTC.

V is TRBV23-1 and J is TRBJ2-2, with D maybe TRBD2 (6 bases). TRBV23-1 is an ORF for which the function is uncertain. CDR3 size: 14 residues. Trimming removed 4 bases from V and 7 bases from J, with 13 bases in between. Here the CDR3 reads CASSRPGVGGELFF. In DNA form, the CDR3 reads TGCGCCAGCAGTCGTCCGGGAGTTGGCGGGGAGCTGTTTTTT.